Listed below are T cell receptor beta chains from one sample, sequenced in a study of glioma-infiltrating T cells. TCRdb used MiXCR to reprocess the multiplex PCR reads, holding one entry per CDR3 protein. The data show about 380,000 distinct CDR3 sequences, 41% seen once. The sequenced material came from glioma tissue, nonneoplastic brain tissue, or PBMCs (not recorded which). The source of these receptors is a human donor with low-grade glioma or glioblastoma, undergoing nonglioma brain surgery, or in good health (not recorded which). Each CDR3 is given with its conserved first and last residue. A D gene is named only where the DNA matches it firmly. Clone size, where shown, is once, few, many, or a class for clones that have expanded.

V	size	D	J	DNA	CDR3
TRBV27	many	.	TRBJ1-4	TGTGCCAGCAGTTCTACCTCAGCAGGAGAAAAACTGTTTTTT	CASSSTSAGEKLFF
TRBV12-3/TRBV12-4	few	.	TRBJ1-5	TGTGCCAGCACCAACCGACGGGGGGTCGGACAGCCCCAGCATTTT	CASTNRRGVGQPQHF
TRBV5-4	few	.	TRBJ2-2	TGTGCCCACCGCGGAATAAACACCGGGGAGCTGTTTTTT	CAHRGINTGELFF
TRBV10-3	few	TRBD1	TRBJ2-3	TGTGCCATCAGTGAGCCAAACAGGGGGACGCAGTATTTT	CAISEPNRGTQYF
TRBV2	few	.	TRBJ1-2	TGTGCCAGCAGTGAAGCGCAATCTAACTATGGCTACACCTTC	CASSEAQSNYGYTF
TRBV20-1	.	.	TRBJ1-1	TGCAGTGCAAAACAGACAGTGAACACTGAAGCTTTCTTT	CSAKQTVNTEAFF
TRBV20-1	.	TRBD2	TRBJ2-7	TGCAGTCCTATCCCTAGCGGCCTCTCCTACGAGCAGTACTTC	CSPIPSGLSYEQYF
TRBV7-2	.	.	TRBJ2-2	TGTGCCAGCAGCTGGGGGGGACACTCGAACACCGGGGAGCTGTTTTTT	CASSWGGHSNTGELFF
TRBV6-1	.	TRBD1	TRBJ2-7	TGTGCCAGCAGTACAGGGGGCCACCGCTACGAGCAGTACTTC	CASSTGGHRYEQYF
TRBV9	once	.	TRBJ1-1	TGTGCCAGCAGCCTAACGGGGCTAGGGAACACTGAAGCTTTCTTT	CASSLTGLGNTEAFF
TRBV6-1	many	.	TRBJ2-5	TGTGCCAGCTGTGAACCCGAAATTAGGCAGTACTTC	CASCEPEIRQYF
TRBV4-1	.	TRBD2	TRBJ2-2	TGTGCCAGCAGCTTGGGACTAGCGGGGAACACCGGGGAGCTGTTTTTT	CASSLGLAGNTGELFF
TRBV14	.	.	TRBJ1-4	TGTGCCAGCAGCCGGATGGGAGAGTCGACTAATGAAAAACTGTTTTTT	CASSRMGESTNEKLFF
TRBV6-2/TRBV6-3	many	TRBD1	TRBJ2-7	TGTGCCAGCAGTTACCGGGACAGGGTCACGGACCCCTGGGAGCAGTACTTC	CASSYRDRVTDPWEQYF
TRBV27	many	TRBD2	TRBJ2-7	TGTGCCAGCAGTTCAAGCCTAGGAGCGGGAGTTTCTTACGAGCAGTACTTC	CASSSSLGAGVSYEQYF
TRBV4-1	.	TRBD1	TRBJ2-7	TGCGCCAGCAGCCACACACCGGGACAGGGGCCATCGGGGCAGTACTTC	CASSHTPGQGPSGQYF
TRBV4-3	few	.	TRBJ2-2	TGCGCCAGCAGCCAAGATAGCGCCGGGGAGCTGTTTTTT	CASSQDSAGELFF
TRBV6-1	.	.	TRBJ2-1	TGTGCCAGCAGTCCATCCCCAGCGGGCCGGGGGAATAAGCAGTTCTTC	CASSPSPAGRGNKQFF
TRBV25-1	few	TRBD2	TRBJ2-7	TGTGCCAGCAGTGAAACCGGGGGGTTTATCTACGAGCAGTACTTC	CASSETGGFIYEQYF
TRBV6-8	.	TRBD2	TRBJ2-7	TGTGCCAGCAGTTGTACTAGCGGGAGGGGCAATGAGCAGTACTTC	CASSCTSGRGNEQYF
TRBV7-6	.	TRBD2	TRBJ2-1	TGTGCCAGCAGCTTAGCTGGCGGGAGCGATGAGCAGTTCTTT	CASSLAGGSDEQFF
TRBV6-2/TRBV6-3	many	.	TRBJ2-3	TGTGCCAGCAGCGGGGGTACTAGCACAGATACGCAGTATTTT	CASSGGTSTDTQYF
TRBV7-6	.	TRBD2	TRBJ2-3	TGTGCCAGCTTCCCCCAGGCCGGGCTAGCGGAAAGCACAGATACGCAGTATTTT	CASFPQAGLAESTDTQYF
TRBV19	.	TRBD2	TRBJ2-1	TGTGCCAGTAGTGAGCGGGAGCGGGTTGACAATGAGCAGTTCTTC	CASSERERVDNEQFF
TRBV20-1	.	.	TRBJ2-1	TGCAGTGCTTACAGGCCCTCCGATGAGCAGTTCTTC	CSAYRPSDEQFF
TRBV12-3/TRBV12-4	few	.	TRBJ1-5	TGTGCCAGCACCAGAGCAGGGCTTAATCAGCCTCAGCATTTT	CASTRAGLNQPQHF
TRBV7-2	.	TRBD2	TRBJ2-7	TGTGCCAGCAGCCCGGACCCGGGACTAGCGGACTACGAGCAGTACTTC	CASSPDPGLADYEQYF
TRBV24-1	.	.	TRBJ2-1	TGTGCCACCAGTCATTTGGGAAGTGGCGCCTACAATGAACAGTTCTTC	CATSHLGSGAYNEQFF
TRBV19	few	.	TRBJ2-7	TGTGCCAGTAGTATCGGGAGTTATCCGTCCTACGAGCAGTACTTC	CASSIGSYPSYEQYF
TRBV7-2	.	.	TRBJ2-4	TGTGCCAGCAGCTTAAGGCAGGGAAACATTCAGTACTTC	CASSLRQGNIQYF
TRBV28	few	.	TRBJ2-5	TGTGCCAGCAATCCGGGACGCCAACTAGAGACCCAGTACTTC	CASNPGRQLETQYF
TRBV28	.	TRBD1	TRBJ2-7	TGTGCCACTAAGGGGGCAGGTACGACCTACGAGCAGTACTTC	CATKGAGTTYEQYF
TRBV20-1	.	TRBD2	TRBJ2-5	TGCAGTGCTGGGACTAGCGGGAGGGGGGGAGAGACCCAGTACTTC	CSAGTSGRGGETQYF
TRBV3-1	.	.	TRBJ1-6	TGTGCCAGCAGCCAAGATCCTACCTATTCACCCCTCCACTTT	CASSQDPTYSPLHF
TRBV5-1	.	TRBD1	TRBJ2-3	TGCGCCAGCAGCTGGGACAGTGGCTCAGATACGCAGTATTTT	CASSWDSGSDTQYF
TRBV4-1	.	TRBD1	TRBJ1-1	TGCGCCAGCAGCCGAGCTCCGGGACAGCGGAACACTGAAGCTTTCTTT	CASSRAPGQRNTEAFF
TRBV10-3	.	TRBD2	TRBJ2-7	TGTGCCATCAAACCTAGCGGTAGGACCTACGAGCAGTACTTC	CAIKPSGRTYEQYF
TRBV7-2	.	TRBD2	TRBJ2-1	TGTGCCAGCAGCTTGAGACTAGCGGTTAACGGGGATGAGCAGTTCTTC	CASSLRLAVNGDEQFF
TRBV6-1	many	TRBD1	TRBJ1-2	TGTGCCAGCAGACCCGACAGGGAAGGTGGCTACACCTTC	CASRPDREGGYTF
TRBV20-1	.	TRBD2	TRBJ2-7	TGCAGTGCTAGAGACACACTAGCGGGACCCTCCGAGCAGTACTTC	CSARDTLAGPSEQYF
TRBV20-1	few	TRBD2	TRBJ2-7	TGCAGTGCTAGGGCGGGAGTACTCGACGAGCAGTACTTC	CSARAGVLDEQYF
TRBV27	.	.	TRBJ2-7	TGTGCCAGCAGTTCCACTAGCTTCGGGGGCTGGAGCGAGCAGTACTTC	CASSSTSFGGWSEQYF
TRBV27	.	TRBD2	TRBJ2-1	TGTGCCAGCAGTTTTAATTGGGGACTAGCCACGGGAGTGTACAATGAGCAGTTCTTC	CASSFNWGLATGVYNEQFF